This T cell receptor beta chain was sequenced in a study of cytomegalovirus exposure and HLA in healthy donors (dated by TCRdb to 2015 to 2018). Concerning the study at large: An earlier analysis of some 550 of the donors reported about 290 Gb of sequence data and some 120 million unique TCR beta sequences from about 180 million T cells. Rather than drawing on any new phenotypic data, the later analysis identified candidate immune exposures from TCR beta sequences and the way those sequences occurred across donors. Across around 400 genotyped donors of the cohort, an average of roughly 250,000 unique TCR beta nucleotide sequences per donor were sequenced, and roughly 17% of those sequences were non-productive. The number of typed donors differed by locus: 629-630 for A, B, C, DRB1 and DQB1; 500 to 550 for DQA1; 606 for DPA1; and roughly 470 for DPB1. A later analysis re-analyzed previously published TCR beta repertoires from 600 to 850 donors and added high-resolution HLA genotyping to study TCR occurrence patterns. The study combined high-throughput TCR immunosequencing, statistical association of individual TCRs with disease status, and machine learning to predict cytomegalovirus infection status. An earlier analysis of around 580 of the donors used high-throughput TCR beta sequencing to judge whether each TCR beta V gene segment behaved as functional or pseudogenic. Using immunosequencing, the study profiled T cell repertoires from 500 to 800 subjects and related those repertoires to cytomegalovirus serostatus. In a later genetic analysis, genome-wide SNP genotypes for about 55% of the roughly 700 donors were used, and that subset was treated as a discovery cohort. Class I and class II HLA loci were covered by the typing at four-digit resolution. Of the approximately 400 genotyped donors, about 84% fell in the genetic ancestry cluster associated with self-reported Caucasian donors. Every repertoire in the discovery cohort had been generated on one and the same sequencing platform. The aim of the study was to test whether cataloging public T cell receptors could identify signatures of past pathogen exposure. A separate validation cohort of over 95 different subjects was used in addition to the roughly 620-subject first cohort. Roughly 5 DR-DQ haplotypes were handled as single units for association and clustering because linkage in the cohort was strong. An early release covering roughly 640 HLA-typed donors comprised approximately 290 gigabases of sequencing data and 85 million or so unique TCR sequences. Donor age, sex, ethnicity and CMV serostatus were collected together with the repertoire data. On the study overall, not on this receptor specifically: Most TCR sequences were observed very rarely across donors, whereas some public TCRs were present in many individuals. The authors suggested that the approach could potentially be generalized to other disease states and immunological phenotypes. Sequencing depth was assumed to be roughly uniform across donors in the presence/absence analyses, though that assumption may not hold. According to a later analysis, parvovirus B19, influenza, CMV and Epstein-Barr virus appeared linked to several top co-occurrence clusters. Only TCR beta chains were sequenced in this cohort, and the absence of alpha or paired-chain data limited detectable features. According to a later genetic analysis, donors in an Asian-associated ancestry cluster had fewer N-insertions in productive TCRs than the approximately 700-donor mean. Because counts were too low, roughly 16 rarely observed V segments, including chromosome 9 orphons, were left out of the earlier analysis of a few hundred of the donors. Correlated functional status among segregating V segments might be attributable to linkage disequilibrium, but an unknown experimental factor could not be ruled out. Because HLA typing was unavailable for some donors at each locus, only the typed subset was used in association tests. According to a later analysis, most CMV-associated TCR beta chains appeared to be HLA-restricted, and the HLA associations seemed to be driven largely by CMV exposure. An earlier analysis of approximately 600 of the donors showed that most TCR beta V segments appeared in productive rearrangements either about 87% or about 30% of the time, which broadly matched IMGT annotations. In a later analysis, TCR association rates were found to vary across HLA loci, with the most associated TCRs seen for DRB1 alleles and the fewest for HLA-C alleles. Some IMGT-functional V segments, including TRBV6-2 and TRBV6-3, could not be distinguished by the 87-base-pair reads and were therefore excluded. The study gave a list of over 150 TCR beta chains associated with cytomegalovirus. In a later analysis, HLA-associated TCR beta chains showed more clonal expansion and lower generation probabilities than non-associated chains that were equally common. A cluster of highly shared sequence variants was judged likely to be a technical artifact of the sequencing pipeline. In vitro tests confirmed that a few of the cytomegalovirus-associated TCR beta chains recognize cytomegalovirus antigens. In a later genetic analysis, a missense DCLRE1C variant was associated with V-gene and J-gene trimming of TCR beta chains, and the association was replicated in an independent cohort. For the cohort, immune exposure information was limited to CMV serostatus. Strong co-occurrence of HLA alleles, especially DR and DQ, made assigning TCR associations to individual alleles difficult. A further reported finding was that TCR beta sequences accurately predicted the HLA-A and HLA-B alleles for most subjects in the first cohort. In both the original and validation cohorts, the classifier was reported to diagnose cytomegalovirus status with high specificity and sensitivity. At a false discovery rate of 0.05, a later analysis linked around 15,000 TCR beta sequences to specific HLA alleles.

The cohort consisted of hundreds of healthy bone marrow donors. Cohort members were all nominally healthy when sampled, although unrecorded immune exposures were likely present. The donor was CMV seropositive and was included in the group of 270 or so seropositive cohort members. Each donor provided a peripheral blood sample, and peripheral blood mononuclear cells were used for TCR beta sequencing. The Qiagen DNeasy Blood Extraction Kit was used to extract genomic DNA from the blood cell samples. As concerns this clone: The specificity of this receptor is unknown. No base quality information exists; no much larger clone differs at one position.

The CDR3 runs 15 residues from the cysteine to the phenylalanine. Left in the record is the CDR3 DNA by itself, 45 bases read in frame from the first base. V sheds 4 bases and J sheds 4 bases, leaving 15 bases between their ends. The germline V gene yields SGHVS for CDR1 and FQNEAQ for CDR2. The library came from the immunoSEQ multiplex PCR assay. For the multiplex PCR, a mixture combining 60 forward primers for TCR Vbeta segments and 13 reverse primers for TCR Jbeta segments was used. The CDR3 region of rearranged TCR beta genes was amplified from genomic DNA with a multiplex PCR assay. The amplified TCR beta libraries were sequenced on the Illumina HiSeq System as 87-base-pair reads. In the source study's methods: A later analysis counted tens of millions of unique TCR beta chains across the 550 to 800 repertoires, and roughly 9.9 million of these chains were shared by at least two donors. Raw reads were error-corrected and collapsed into unique sequences with a nearest-neighbor algorithm that merged closely related sequences to remove PCR and sequencing errors. To assign V, D and J gene segments, CDR3 sequences were aligned to IMGT reference sequences. Each retained sequence needed at least a six-nucleotide match to both a V gene segment and a J gene segment. Rearrangements were called productive when the CDR3 lacked stop codons and stayed in frame with V and J; all others were non-productive. Following IMGT convention, CDR3 was defined as the stretch from the second conserved V-encoded cysteine to the conserved J-encoded phenylalanine. In an earlier analysis of around 570 of the donors, sequences lacking an unambiguous match to a single V gene segment were excluded. In an earlier analysis of roughly 600 of the donors, a V segment was called functional when productive rearrangements were above 56.7%, and segregating when the standard deviation between donors exceeded 5%. A statistical classification framework was built to diagnose cytomegalovirus status from the catalog of TCR beta chain sequences. In a later analysis, V and J genes were assigned by comparing TCR nucleotide sequences against IMGT/GENE-DB human TR gene sequences. Using the TCRdist pipeline, a later analysis assigned CDR3 sequences along with most-parsimonious VDJ recombination scenarios. In a later analysis, each TCR beta chain was defined by its CDR3 amino acid sequence together with its V-gene family, and reads without a unique V-gene family were excluded. To address suspected cross-contamination and a sequencing artifact, a later analysis removed approximately 600 highly shared, low-generation-probability nucleotide sequences. In a later analysis, a clonal expansion index was calculated for each public chain from normalized within-repertoire ranks of inferred template counts. A later analysis computed generation probabilities with a VDJ recombination model fitted to out-of-frame rearrangements, and checked the results against IGoR. A later analysis scored TCR-TCR, TCR-HLA and TCR-CMV co-occurrence with hypergeometric tests, applying a repertoire-size bias correction to TCR pairs. To estimate false discovery rates, a later analysis permuted the HLA or CMV assignments 20 times. In a later analysis, co-occurring TCRs were grouped using DBSCAN, with TCRdist sequence similarity added in when clustering inside HLA-allele-positive subsets. Repertoires with fewer than 30,000 or more than 120,000 public chains were left out of co-occurrence clustering, as were a handful of repertoires with anomalous nucleotide sharing. Held by TCRdb, this immuneACCESS table contains in-frame sequences only and omits some clones. Under half of the omission traces to an unresolved V gene where checked; the cause of the rest is unknown. V, J and clone size are taken as reported in that table, and D and trimming were inferred from the DNA itself. The sample table records around 170,000 clones; roughly 80% of these occur just once. In total, the top ten clones hold about 2.4% of the sample.

The sequencing input was PBMCs. The rearranged segments are TRBV7-8 and TRBJ2-3; the D segment could be TRBD2, given 6 matching bases. This TCR came from a woman in her 50s in good health and CMV-seropositive. The nucleotide sequence reads TGTGCCAGCAGCTCAGGGACTGGATTTCCAGATACGCAGTATTTT. Its product reads: CASSSGTGFPDTQYF.